This T cell receptor beta chain was captured in a study of T cells after yellow fever vaccination. V was trimmed by 4 bases and J by 0 bases, leaving 13 bases between them. The CDR3 has 16 residues. From germline, CDR1 is MNHNY and CDR2 SVGAGI (reference sequence). Study-wide findings and caveats: Reappearance after the booster was seen for most primary-vaccination clones, at 95% to 98% CD4 and about 90% CD8. It was the secondary response that reached its peak faster, day 5 versus 15, but it was weaker. The CD4 and CD8 compartments had a small share of their clonotypes in common.

Researchers made TCR cDNA using 5'RACE template switching, and this step added a universal primer site and UMIs. TCRdb fed the 5' RACE reads into MiXCR, producing one record per CDR3 protein. The table records about 300,000 distinct CDR3 sequences, 7.5% to 9% of them present only once. Many counts were recorded for this clonotype. Its antigen remains unidentified. The genes are TRBV6-6 and TRBJ2-4; weak D call: TRBD2 (5 bases). This TCR was sampled from a young man who received the YFV17D yellow fever vaccine. The starting material was CD4+ T cells sorted from PBMCs, obtained 5 days after the yellow fever booster vaccination. CDR3 sequence reads: CASSSSLRVAKNIQYF. The CDR3 coding sequence is TGTGCCAGCAGTTCCTCCCTGCGGGTAGCCAAAAACATTCAGTACTTC.